The 30 T cell receptor beta chains listed next were all sequenced from one sample in a study of Ad26.COV2.S vaccination and SARS-CoV-2 variants. Treatment: some 19 received Ad26.COV2.S at low or high dose, single or two shots; roughly five received placebo; per-sample allocation not given. Each sample was drawn 63 days after the first injection (of vaccine or placebo). Here immunoSEQ multiplex PCR was the method, and the copy in TCRdb shows in-frame clones only, minus some. Found here are around 380,000 clones, approximately 90% of them singletons; the top ten hold approximately 3.7%. This material consisted of peripheral blood, taken in a trial of Ad26.COV2.S vaccine versus placebo. The receptors were sampled from a person aged 18 to 65 who received the Ad26.COV2.S COVID-19 vaccine or a placebo.

This clone has only one observation. This rearrangement joins TRBV7-2 to TRBJ2-6, with unresolved D. Trimming cost V 1 base and J 7 bases, with 14 bases left between them. Germline CDR1 is SGHTA and CDR2 is FQGNSA. The CDR3 has 16 residues. The CDR3 here is CASSLVQTQGANVLTF. CDR3 coding DNA: TGTGCCAGCAGCTTAGTCCAAACTCAAGGCGCCAACGTCCTGACTTTC.

V gene TRBV6-5 combines with J gene TRBJ1-1, with D perhaps TRBD1 (6 bases). The CDR3 consists of 12 residues. Germline V gene lookup returns CDR1 MNHEY and CDR2 SVGAGI. V was clipped by 11 bases and J by 2 bases, with 12 bases between them. In DNA form, the CDR3 reads TGTGCCGCCTGGACAGCAAACACTGAAGCTTTCTTT. Residues: CAAWTANTEAFF.

The chain employs TRBV13 and TRBJ2-5; a possible D gene is TRBD2 (7 bases). The CDR3 consists of 17 residues. Germline lookup yields CDR1 PRHDT and CDR2 FYEKMQ (reference sequence). Trimming stripped 5 bases from V and 1 base from J, with 20 bases between. CDR3 amino acids: CASSDRGGGLRQETQYF. CDR3 DNA sequence: TGTGCCAGCAGCGATCGAGGGGGGGGTCTTCGCCAAGAGACCCAGTACTTC. Complete variable domain (other parts from reference TRBV13 and TRBJ2-5): AAGVIQSPRHLIKEKRETATLKCYPIPRHDTVYWYQQGPGQDPQFLISFYEKMQSDKGSIPDRFSAQQFSDYHSELNMSSLELGDSALYFCASSDRGGGLRQETQYFGPGTRLLVL.

This sequence joins TRBV18 and TRBJ1-5; D gene unclear. The CDR3 is made up of 14 amino acids. The germline CDR1 and CDR2 sequences are KGHSH and LQKENI. Trimming left V 1 base short and J 5 bases short, with 9 bases between. The chain's CDR3 is CASSPQARDQPQHF. DNA for the CDR3: TGTGCCAGCTCACCACAGGCCCGTGATCAGCCCCAGCATTTT.

This clone was seen just once. The chain employs TRBV6-6 and TRBJ2-5; D may match TRBD1 or TRBD2 (5 bases each). Germline V CDR1 and CDR2: MNHNY, SVGAGI (reference sequence). This CDR3 region has 16 residues. Trimming stripped 0 bases from V and 5 bases from J, with 16 bases between. CDR3 sequence reads: CASSYSLRGVEETQYF. The CDR3 region has the DNA TGTGCCAGCAGTTACTCCCTACGAGGGGTGGAGGAGACCCAGTACTTC.

The chain joins TRBV10-2 to TRBJ1-2, with unresolved D. This CDR3 has 12 residues. Germline V gene lookup returns CDR1 WSHSY and CDR2 SAAADI. V was cut by 5 bases and J by 1 base, with 5 bases left in between. The CDR3 protein is CASSPFNYGYTF. CDR3 DNA sequence: TGCGCCAGCAGTCCATTTAACTATGGCTACACCTTC.

The chain joins TRBV5-1 to TRBJ1-2, with TRBD1 as a possible D gene (5 bases). The CDR3 spans 14 residues. Trimming stripped 2 bases from V and 2 bases from J, with 10 bases between. Germline V lookup: CDR1 SGHRS, CDR2 YFSETQ. CDR3 in amino acids: CASSFQGVNYGYTF. In nucleotides, the CDR3 is TGCGCCAGCAGCTTTCAGGGTGTGAACTATGGCTACACCTTC.

The gene calls are TRBV5-6 and TRBJ2-1, with a possible D match to TRBD2 (6 bases). This CDR3 contains 14 residues. Germline CDR1 reads SGHDT; CDR2 reads YYEEEE. Trimming removed 2 bases at V and 6 bases at J, with 12 bases between. This chain's CDR3 is CASSFTSSVNEQFF. CDR3 in DNA: TGTGCCAGCAGCTTTACTAGCTCCGTCAATGAGCAGTTCTTC.

The chain has TRBV10-3 and TRBJ1-1; 8 bases line up with TRBD1. CDR1 and CDR2 (germline): ENHRY, SYGVKD. With 9 bases clipped from V and 9 bases from J, the junction kept 15 bases outside the gene matches. The CDR3 length is 14 residues. The CDR3: CAMKGETGVGQAFF. In DNA form, the CDR3 reads TGTGCCATGAAAGGCGAGACAGGGGTTGGGCAAGCTTTCTTT.

This chain's CDR3 is CASSPKSVLIGTMNTEAFF. CDR3 DNA: TGTGCCAGCTCACCAAAGTCTGTTTTGATTGGGACAATGAACACTGAAGCTTTCTTT. V and J are TRBV18 and TRBJ1-1; the D gene is possibly TRBD1 (6 bases). CDR1 and CDR2 (germline): KGHSH, LQKENI. The CDR3 is made up of 19 amino acids. V lost 2 bases, J lost 0 bases, and 22 bases lay in between.

This clone was seen once. The chain couples TRBV5-5 to TRBJ1-4, with unresolved D. Per the germline V gene, CDR1 is SGHKS and CDR2 is YYEKEE (reference sequence). The V gene lost 5 bases and the J gene lost 0 bases, with 14 bases spanning the gap. CDR3 length: 16 residues. The CDR3 protein is CASSQVDGATNEKLFF. The CDR3 DNA sequence: TGTGCCAGCAGTCAGGTGGACGGTGCAACTAATGAAAAACTGTTTTTT.

This clone was found a few times. This sequence joins TRBV4-1 and TRBJ2-1; weak D call: TRBD1 (6 bases). In germline, CDR1 is MGHRA, CDR2 YSYEKL. The CDR3 extends over 17 amino acids. Deletions cut 1 base from V and 3 bases from J, with 16 bases between. This CDR3 is CASSQGGRQVSYNEQFF. In DNA, the CDR3 is TGCGCCAGCAGCCAAGGGGGGCGGCAGGTCAGCTACAATGAGCAGTTCTTC.

The chain is built from TRBV4-1 and TRBJ1-5, with D possibly being TRBD1 (6 bases). This CDR3 spans 16 amino acids. V was shortened by 4 bases and J by 6 bases, with 19 bases between the two germline ends. Germline CDR1 reads MGHRA; CDR2 reads YSYEKL. This chain's CDR3 is CASSPTFQGRGQPQHF. DNA of the CDR3: TGCGCCAGCAGCCCGACGTTCCAGGGGAGGGGTCAGCCCCAGCATTTT.

The CDR3 nucleotides are TGTGCCACCAGCAGAGACAGGGGGCAAGAGACCCAGTACTTC. This gives the protein CATSRDRGQETQYF. The rearrangement links TRBV15 to TRBJ2-5; 7 nucleotides line up with TRBD1. CDR1 is LNHNV, CDR2 YYDKDF, per germline (reference sequence). Losses at the gene ends were 0 bases for V and 2 bases for J; bases not matched to a gene: 0. There are 14 residues in the CDR3.

The chain uses TRBV6-5 and TRBJ1-1; D gene unclear. The CDR3 has 14 amino acids. Germline loops: CDR1 MNHEY, CDR2 SVGAGI. V lost 2 bases, J lost 2 bases, and 9 bases lay in between. CDR3 residues: CASSYLSQNTEAFF. Here the CDR3 DNA reads TGTGCCAGCAGTTACCTGAGCCAAAACACTGAAGCTTTCTTT.

The chain couples TRBV18 to TRBJ1-4, with unresolved D. CDR3 length equals 15 residues. Germline lookup yields CDR1 KGHSH and CDR2 LQKENI. Trimming stripped 1 base from V and 10 bases from J, with 16 bases between. This CDR3 reads CASSPQESGFGKLFF. The CDR3, as DNA: TGTGCCAGCTCACCACAAGAATCGGGATTTGGAAAACTGTTTTTT.

The chain links TRBV10-3 to TRBJ1-2; D unclear. The V gene's germline CDR1 is ENHRY and CDR2 SYGVKD. V was pared by 3 bases and J by 0 bases, with 11 bases between. CDR3 length: 15 amino acids. DNA of the CDR3: TGTGCCATCAGTGAAGCACACGCCCCTAACTATGGCTACACCTTC. It codes for CAISEAHAPNYGYTF.

The CDR3: CASSQVSQYNSPLHF. CDR3 DNA: TGTGCCAGCAGCCAAGTGAGTCAGTATAATTCACCCCTCCACTTT. The genes are TRBV3-1 (or the pseudogene TRBV3-2) and TRBJ1-6; D call uncertain. The CDR3 is made up of 15 amino acids. V lost 1 base to trimming and J lost 4 bases, with 8 bases between them. Germline CDR1 and CDR2: LGHDT and YNNKEL (reference sequence).

This clone was found a few times. DNA of the CDR3: TGTGCCAGCAGTCACAGGGGGCGTCAGGGCTACACCTTC. Its translation: CASSHRGRQGYTF. This rearrangement joins TRBV6-5 to TRBJ1-2; 9 bases are shared with TRBD1. Trimming took 5 bases from V and 8 from J; bases not matched to a gene: 6. The CDR3 length is 13 residues. CDR1 is MNHEY and CDR2 is SVGAGI in the germline V gene.

This clone came up once. V and J are TRBV3-1 (or the pseudogene TRBV3-2) and TRBJ2-3; 11 bases align to TRBD1. The trim removed 3 bases at V and 2 bases at J, leaving 7 bases unmatched. The length of the CDR3 is 17 residues. Germline V gene sequence: CDR1 LGHDT, CDR2 YNNKEL (reference sequence). The CDR3 DNA sequence: TGTGCCAGCAGCCAGGGGGACAGGGGGAGAATCACAGATACGCAGTATTTT. Translated: CASSQGDRGRITDTQYF.

The chain uses TRBV10-3 and TRBJ2-1; D may match TRBD1 or TRBD2 (5 bases each). Trimming stripped 4 bases from V and 0 bases from J, with 10 bases between. This CDR3 contains 15 residues. The germline V gene has CDR1 ENHRY and CDR2 SYGVKD. CDR3 loop: CAISGGDLSYNEQFF. The CDR3 nucleotides are TGTGCCATCAGTGGAGGGGACCTCTCCTACAATGAGCAGTTCTTC.

The V call is TRBV27, the J call TRBJ2-7; D is uncertain. Trimming shortened V by 4 bases and J by 1 base, and 14 bases separated the two germline ends. Germline values: CDR1 MNHEY, CDR2 SMNVEV (reference sequence). This CDR3 is 15 amino acids long. Here the CDR3 DNA reads TGTGCCAGCAGTTGGGCAGCCCGACCTTCCTACGAGCAGTACTTC. The encoded protein is CASSWAARPSYEQYF.

The chain uses TRBV6-2 or TRBV6-3 and TRBJ2-2; 8 bases align to TRBD1. The CDR3 sequence is 18 residues long. V gave up 3 bases and J gave up 4 bases; unmatched junction bases: 13. The V gene's germline CDR1 is MNHEY and CDR2 SVGEGT. Here the CDR3 DNA reads TGTGCCAGCAGTTATTCTGCCACGCGGACAGGGAGCACCGGGGAGCTGTTTTTT. Protein sequence: CASSYSATRTGSTGELFF.

This clone was detected once. The genes are TRBV27 and TRBJ2-2; D may be TRBD1 (5 bases). Germline lookup yields CDR1 MNHEY and CDR2 SMNVEV (reference sequence). The V and J ends lost 2 bases and 2 bases respectively, with 6 bases between them. This CDR3 region has 14 residues. The CDR3 is CASSLQGNTGELFF. In DNA, the CDR3 is TGTGCCAGCAGTTTACAGGGAAACACCGGGGAGCTGTTTTTT.

The chain carries TRBV10-2 and TRBJ1-2; D gene ambiguous. CDR1 WSHSY and CDR2 SAAADI come from the germline V gene. Trimming removed 2 bases at V and 3 bases at J, with 4 bases between. CDR3 size: 12 residues. The CDR3 region has the DNA TGCGCCAGCAGTGAGGGGTACTATGGCTACACCTTC. Translating gives CASSEGYYGYTF.

The chain recombines TRBV7-9 with TRBJ1-4; tentative D call: TRBD1 (6 bases). Trimming took off 6 bases at V and 8 bases at J, with 16 bases between the two ends. The CDR3 totals 14 residues. Per the germline V gene, CDR1 is SEHNR and CDR2 is FQNEAQ (reference sequence). Here the CDR3 reads CASRYGGAEEKLFF. CDR3 in DNA: TGTGCCAGCAGATACGGGGGGGCTGAAGAAAAACTGTTTTTT.

The chain's CDR3 is CASSQEAGGPYEQYF. CDR3 nucleotide sequence: TGCGCCAGCAGCCAAGAGGCAGGGGGCCCCTACGAGCAGTACTTC. This chain links TRBV4-3 with TRBJ2-7, with 8 positions matching TRBD1. The trim removed 0 bases at V and 2 bases at J, leaving 3 bases unmatched. Per the germline V gene, CDR1 is LGHNA and CDR2 is YSLEER. This CDR3 has 15 amino acids.

The genes are TRBV29-1 and TRBJ2-1, with D tentatively TRBD2 (6 bases). The CDR3 is made up of 16 amino acids. V lost 4 bases to trimming and J lost 3 bases, with 19 bases between them. From germline, CDR1 is SQVTM and CDR2 ANQGSEA. In DNA form, the CDR3 reads TGCAGCGTTGTTACACAACTAGCAATCAGCTACAATGAGCAGTTCTTC. Translation gives CSVVTQLAISYNEQFF.

The chain carries TRBV5-4 and TRBJ1-2; D is ambiguous. The CDR3 runs to 15 residues. CDR1 and CDR2 (germline): SGHNT, YYREEE (reference sequence). Trimming pared 4 bases from V and 0 bases from J, leaving 13 bases between. CDR3 DNA: TGTGCCAGCAGCCTGACTGATCGTACTAACTATGGCTACACCTTC. Encoded protein: CASSLTDRTNYGYTF. The complete variable domain, with remaining parts taken from reference TRBV5-4 and TRBJ1-2, reads ETGVTQSPTHLIKTRGQQVTLRCSSQSGHNTVSWYQQALGQGPQFIFQYYREEENGRGNFPPRFSGLQFPNYSSELNVNALELDDSALYLCASSLTDRTNYGYTFGSGTRLTVV.

The chain combines TRBV6-1 with TRBJ1-2; no reliable D call. V lost 2 bases, J lost 8 bases, and 15 bases lay in between. The CDR3 length is 14 residues. Germline assignment: CDR1 MNHNS and CDR2 SASEGT. The CDR3 DNA reads as TGTGCCAGCAGTGAATGGAACAGAGGATTAGGCTACACCTTC. Protein sequence: CASSEWNRGLGYTF.